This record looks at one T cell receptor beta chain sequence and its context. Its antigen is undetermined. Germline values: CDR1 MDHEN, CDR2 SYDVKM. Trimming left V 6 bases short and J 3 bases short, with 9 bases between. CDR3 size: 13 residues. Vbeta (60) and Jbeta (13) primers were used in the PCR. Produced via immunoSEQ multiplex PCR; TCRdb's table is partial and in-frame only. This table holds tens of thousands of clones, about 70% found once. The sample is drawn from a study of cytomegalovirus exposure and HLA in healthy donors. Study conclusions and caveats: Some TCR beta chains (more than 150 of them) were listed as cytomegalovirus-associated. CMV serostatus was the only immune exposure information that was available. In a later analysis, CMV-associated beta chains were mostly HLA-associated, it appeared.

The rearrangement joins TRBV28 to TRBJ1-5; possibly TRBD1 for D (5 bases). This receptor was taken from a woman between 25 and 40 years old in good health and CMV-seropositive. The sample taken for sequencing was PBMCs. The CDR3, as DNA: TGTGCCAGCAGAACACAGGCCAATCAGCCCCAGCATTTT. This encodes CASRTQANQPQHF.